This T cell receptor beta chain was sequenced during a study of cytomegalovirus exposure and HLA in healthy donors. The V and J ends lost 4 bases and 6 bases, in that order; junction bases with no gene match: 9. This CDR3 spans 16 amino acids. Germline CDR1 SNHLY, CDR2 FYNNEI. PCR employed 60 Vbeta and 13 Jbeta primers. Produced via immunoSEQ multiplex PCR; TCRdb's table is partial and in-frame only. The table shows 100,000 to 150,000 clones, with around 82% occurring only once. The chain combines TRBV2 with TRBJ2-2; 9 bases map to TRBD1. Source material: PBMCs. The sequence came from a man aged 35 to 55 in good health and CMV-seronegative. The DNA of the CDR3 is TGTGCCAGCAGTGTGCTCGAGACAGGGGGTGCCGGGGAGCTGTTTTTT. Protein: CASSVLETGGAGELFF. The whole variable domain, filled in from reference TRBV2 and TRBJ2-2, reads EPEVTQTPSHQVTQMGQEVILRCVPISNHLYFYWYRQILGQKVEFLVSFYNNEISEKSEIFDDQFSVERPDGSNFTLKIRSTKLEDSAMYFCASSVLETGGAGELFFGEGSRLTVL.